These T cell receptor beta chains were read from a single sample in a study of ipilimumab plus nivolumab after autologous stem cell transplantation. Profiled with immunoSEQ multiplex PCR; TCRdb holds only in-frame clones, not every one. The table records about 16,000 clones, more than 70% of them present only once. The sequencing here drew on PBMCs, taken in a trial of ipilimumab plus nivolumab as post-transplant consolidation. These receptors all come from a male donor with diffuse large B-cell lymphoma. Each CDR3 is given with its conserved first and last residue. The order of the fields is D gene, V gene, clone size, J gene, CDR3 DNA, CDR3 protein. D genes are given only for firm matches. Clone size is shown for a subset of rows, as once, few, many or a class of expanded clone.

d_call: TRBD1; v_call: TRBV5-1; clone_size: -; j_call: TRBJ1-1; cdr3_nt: TGCGCCAGCAGAATCGCGACAGGGGGGACTGAAGCTTTCTTT; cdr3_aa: CASRIATGGTEAFF
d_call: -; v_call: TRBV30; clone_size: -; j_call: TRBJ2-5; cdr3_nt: TGTGCCTGGAGTGTACTGGGGGCGCAGACCCAGTACTTC; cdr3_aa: CAWSVLGAQTQYF
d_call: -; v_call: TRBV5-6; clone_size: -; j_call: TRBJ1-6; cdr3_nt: TGTGCCAGCAGCTTGTTCCGGGGGAAGGGGTCTAATTCACCCCTCCACTTT; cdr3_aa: CASSLFRGKGSNSPLHF
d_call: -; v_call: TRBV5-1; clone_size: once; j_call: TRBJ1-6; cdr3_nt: TGCGCCAGCAGCTTGGCCCCCCTGAGCTCCTATAATTCACCCCTCCACTTT; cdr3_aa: CASSLAPLSSYNSPLHF
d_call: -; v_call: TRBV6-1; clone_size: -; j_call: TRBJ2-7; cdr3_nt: TGTGCCAGCAGTGAAGTAACAACTTACGAGCAGTACTTC; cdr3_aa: CASSEVTTYEQYF
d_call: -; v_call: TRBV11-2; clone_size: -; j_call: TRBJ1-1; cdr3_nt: TGTGCCAGCAGCCTCCGGCGGGGAATGAACACTGAAGCTTTCTTT; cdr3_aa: CASSLRRGMNTEAFF
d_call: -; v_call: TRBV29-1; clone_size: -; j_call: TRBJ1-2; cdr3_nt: TGCAGCGTTAGTTCCGGGCAGGCCTATGGCTACACCTTC; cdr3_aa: CSVSSGQAYGYTF
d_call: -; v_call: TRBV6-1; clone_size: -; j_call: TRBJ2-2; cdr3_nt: TGTGCCAGCAGCGAACCTGGGAATGCCGGGGAGCTGTTTTTT; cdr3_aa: CASSEPGNAGELFF
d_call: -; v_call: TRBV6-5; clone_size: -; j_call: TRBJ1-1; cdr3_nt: TGTGCCAGCAGTTCGCGCCCGGGGGAAGGAGCTTTCTTT; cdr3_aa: CASSSRPGEGAFF
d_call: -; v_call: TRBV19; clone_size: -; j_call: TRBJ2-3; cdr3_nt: TGTGCCAGTAATCGGGGAAGTAGCACAGATACGCAGTATTTT; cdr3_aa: CASNRGSSTDTQYF
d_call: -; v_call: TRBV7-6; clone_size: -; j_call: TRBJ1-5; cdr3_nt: TGTGCCAGCAGCCCTTTTAGTAATCAGCCCCAGCATTTT; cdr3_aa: CASSPFSNQPQHF
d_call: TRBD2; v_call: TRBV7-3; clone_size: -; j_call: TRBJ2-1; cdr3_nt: TGTGCCAGCAGCTTAACCTCTCGGGCGGGGGGCCAAAATGAGCAGTTCTTC; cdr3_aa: CASSLTSRAGGQNEQFF
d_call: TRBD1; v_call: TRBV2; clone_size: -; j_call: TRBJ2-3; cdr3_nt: TGTGCCAGCAGTGATCTTATTGGGACAGGGTTCACAGATACGCAGTATTTT; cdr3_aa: CASSDLIGTGFTDTQYF
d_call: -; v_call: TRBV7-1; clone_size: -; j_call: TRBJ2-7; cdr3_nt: TGTGCCAGCAGCCCGTACGGGGACGAGCAGTACTTC; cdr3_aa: CASSPYGDEQYF
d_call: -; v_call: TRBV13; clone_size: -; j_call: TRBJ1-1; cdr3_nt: TGTGCCAGCAGCGCCCGACTCTCAGAGGAAAACACTGAAGCTTTCTTT; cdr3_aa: CASSARLSEENTEAFF
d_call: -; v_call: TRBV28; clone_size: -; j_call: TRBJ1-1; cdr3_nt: TGTGCCAGCAGTTTTTTCCGAGCTGAAGCTTTCTTT; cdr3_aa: CASSFFRAEAFF
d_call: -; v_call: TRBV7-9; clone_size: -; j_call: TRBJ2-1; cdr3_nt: TGTGCCAGCAGCGCTCCGAGAATTTTCAATGAGCAGTTCTTC; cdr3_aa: CASSAPRIFNEQFF